This TCR beta chain derives from a study of human T cells and chemical hapten exposure. Study-level background: Yields of TCR per sample differed, chiefly owing to small differences in pooled library volume. Whole-study findings and limits: Following DPC sensitization, TCRs present above 1 in 1000 frequency showed no change.

Indicated time point: healthy volunteer bleed at 2 weeks. Total RNA extraction was carried out from unfractionated whole blood. Within the library, unique molecular identifiers were attached to each individual cDNA molecule. TCRdb passed the RACE reads through MiXCR, listing each CDR3 protein once. The sample yields about 130,000 distinct CDR3 sequences, about 8.2% seen once. This clonotype was counted many times. The antigen is unknown. The V and J ends lost 7 bases and 4 bases respectively, with 16 bases between them. This CDR3 comprises 14 residues. Germline V gene sequence: CDR1 MNHEY, CDR2 SMNVEV (reference sequence).

The chain uses TRBV27 and TRBJ1-1; weak D call: TRBD1 (6 bases). The clonotype originates from a male donor in good health. Some clones in this sample may be carry-over from other donors' samples. The sample consisted of whole blood. The CDR3 nucleotides are TGTGCCAGCATCAAAGGGGGGTCAGGCACTGAAGCTTTCTTT. It codes for CASIKGGSGTEAFF.